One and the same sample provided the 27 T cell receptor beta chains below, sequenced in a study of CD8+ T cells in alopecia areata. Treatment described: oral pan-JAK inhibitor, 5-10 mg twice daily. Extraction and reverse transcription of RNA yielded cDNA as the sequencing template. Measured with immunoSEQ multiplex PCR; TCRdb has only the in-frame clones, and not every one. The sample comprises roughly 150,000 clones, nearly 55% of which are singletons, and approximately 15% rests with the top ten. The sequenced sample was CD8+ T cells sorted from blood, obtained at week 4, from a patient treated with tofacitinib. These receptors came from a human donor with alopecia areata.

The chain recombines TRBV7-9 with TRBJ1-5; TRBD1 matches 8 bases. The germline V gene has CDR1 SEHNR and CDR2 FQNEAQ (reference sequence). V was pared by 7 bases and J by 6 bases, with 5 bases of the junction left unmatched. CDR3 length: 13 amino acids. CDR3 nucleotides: TGTGCCAGCAAGACAGGGGAGGGTCAGCCCCAGCATTTT. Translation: CASKTGEGQPQHF. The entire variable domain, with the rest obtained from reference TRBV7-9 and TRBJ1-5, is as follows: DTGVSQNPRHKITKRGQNVTFRCDPISEHNRLYWYRQTLGQGPEFLTYFQNEAQLEKSRLLSDRFSAERPKGSFSTLEIQRTEQGDSAMYLCASKTGEGQPQHFGDGTRLSIL.

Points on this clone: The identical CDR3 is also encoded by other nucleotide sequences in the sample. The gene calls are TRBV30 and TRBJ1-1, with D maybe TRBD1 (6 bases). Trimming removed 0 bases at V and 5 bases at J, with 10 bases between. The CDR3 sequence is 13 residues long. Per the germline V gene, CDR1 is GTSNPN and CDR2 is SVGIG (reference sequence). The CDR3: CAWSVGGGTEAFF. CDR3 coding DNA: TGTGCCTGGAGTGTAGGGGGAGGGACTGAAGCTTTCTTT.

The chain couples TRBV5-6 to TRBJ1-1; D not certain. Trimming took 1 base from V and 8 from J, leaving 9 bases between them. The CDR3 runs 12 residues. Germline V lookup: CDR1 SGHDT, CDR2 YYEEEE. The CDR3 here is CASSLWQAEAFF. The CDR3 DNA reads TGTGCCAGCAGCTTGTGGCAGGCCGAAGCTTTCTTT.

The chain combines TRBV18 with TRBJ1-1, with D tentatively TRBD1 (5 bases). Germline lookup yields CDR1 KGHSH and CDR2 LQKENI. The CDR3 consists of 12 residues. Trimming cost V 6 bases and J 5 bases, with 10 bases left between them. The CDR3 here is CASSRGTTEAFF. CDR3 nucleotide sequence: TGTGCCAGCTCCCGTGGGACGACTGAAGCTTTCTTT.

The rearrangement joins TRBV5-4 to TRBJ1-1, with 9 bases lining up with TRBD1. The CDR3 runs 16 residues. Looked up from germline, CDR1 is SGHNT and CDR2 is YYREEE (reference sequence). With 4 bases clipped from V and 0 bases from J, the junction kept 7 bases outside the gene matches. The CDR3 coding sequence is TGTGCCAGCAGCCCGCAGGGGACAGGGCTGAACACTGAAGCTTTCTTT. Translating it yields CASSPQGTGLNTEAFF.

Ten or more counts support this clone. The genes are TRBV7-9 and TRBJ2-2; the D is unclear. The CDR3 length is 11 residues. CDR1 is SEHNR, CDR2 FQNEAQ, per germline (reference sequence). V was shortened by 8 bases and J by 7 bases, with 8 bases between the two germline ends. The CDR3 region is CASDTFGELFF. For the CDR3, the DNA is TGTGCCAGCGATACCTTCGGGGAGCTGTTTTTT.

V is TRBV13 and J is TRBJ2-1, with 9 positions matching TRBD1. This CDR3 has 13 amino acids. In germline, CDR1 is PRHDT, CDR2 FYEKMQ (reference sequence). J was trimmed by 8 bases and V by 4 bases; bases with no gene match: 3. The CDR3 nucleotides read TGTGCCAGCAGCTATGACAGGGGGGATGAGCAGTTCTTC. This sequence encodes CASSYDRGDEQFF.

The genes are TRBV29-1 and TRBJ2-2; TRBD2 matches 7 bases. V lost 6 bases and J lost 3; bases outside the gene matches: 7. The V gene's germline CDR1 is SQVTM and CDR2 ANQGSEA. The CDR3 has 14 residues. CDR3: CSVPGGYYTGELFF. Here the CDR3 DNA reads TGCAGCGTGCCCGGGGGGTACTACACCGGGGAGCTGTTTTTT.

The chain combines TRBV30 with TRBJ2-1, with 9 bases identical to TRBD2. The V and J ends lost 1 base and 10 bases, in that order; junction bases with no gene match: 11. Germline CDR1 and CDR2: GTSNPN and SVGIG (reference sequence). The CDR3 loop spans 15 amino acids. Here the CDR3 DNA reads TGTGCCTGGAGTGGAGGGACTAGCATGATTTCCGAGCAGTTCTTC. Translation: CAWSGGTSMISEQFF.

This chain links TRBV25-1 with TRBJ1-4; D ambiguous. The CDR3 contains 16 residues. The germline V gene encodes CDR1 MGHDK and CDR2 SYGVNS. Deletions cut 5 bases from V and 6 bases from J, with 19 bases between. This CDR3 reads CASSLRAEAMDEKLFF. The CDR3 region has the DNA TGTGCCAGCAGTCTAAGAGCGGAGGCAATGGATGAAAAACTGTTTTTT. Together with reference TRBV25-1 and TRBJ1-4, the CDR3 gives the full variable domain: EADIYQTPRYLVIGTGKKITLECSQTMGHDKMYWYQQDPGMELHLIHYSYGVNSTEKGDLSSESTVSRIRTEHFPLTLESARPSHTSQYLCASSLRAEAMDEKLFFGSGTQLSVL.

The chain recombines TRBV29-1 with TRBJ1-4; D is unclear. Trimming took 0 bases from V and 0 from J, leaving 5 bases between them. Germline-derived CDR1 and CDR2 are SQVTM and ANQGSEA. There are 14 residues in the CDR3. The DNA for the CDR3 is TGCAGCGTTGAAGATTCAACAACTAATGAAAAACTGTTTTTT. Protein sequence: CSVEDSTTNEKLFF. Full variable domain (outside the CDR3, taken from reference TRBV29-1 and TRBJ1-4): SAVISQKPSRDICQRGTSLTIQCQVDSQVTMMFWYRQQPGQSLTLIATANQGSEATYESGFVIDKFPISRPNLTFSTLTVSNMSPEDSSIYLCSVEDSTTNEKLFFGSGTQLSVL.

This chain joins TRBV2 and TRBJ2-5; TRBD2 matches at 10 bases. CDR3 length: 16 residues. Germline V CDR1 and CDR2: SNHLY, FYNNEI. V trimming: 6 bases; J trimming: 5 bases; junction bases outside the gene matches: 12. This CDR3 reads CASSDPASGGLETQYF. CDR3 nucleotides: TGTGCCAGCAGCGACCCGGCTAGCGGGGGCTTGGAGACCCAGTACTTC. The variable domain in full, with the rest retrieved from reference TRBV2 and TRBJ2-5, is EPEVTQTPSHQVTQMGQEVILRCVPISNHLYFYWYRQILGQKVEFLVSFYNNEISEKSEIFDDQFSVERPDGSNFTLKIRSTKLEDSAMYFCASSDPASGGLETQYFGPGTRLLVL.

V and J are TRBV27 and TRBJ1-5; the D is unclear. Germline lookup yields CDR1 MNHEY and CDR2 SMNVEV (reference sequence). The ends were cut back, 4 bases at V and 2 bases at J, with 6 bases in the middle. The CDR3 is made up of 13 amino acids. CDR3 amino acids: CASSYGGNQPQHF. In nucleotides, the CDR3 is TGTGCCAGCAGTTACGGGGGCAATCAGCCCCAGCATTTT.

The CDR3 is CASSIPPQETQYF. In nucleotides, the CDR3 is TGTGCCAGCAGCATTCCCCCGCAAGAGACCCAGTACTTC. This chain connects TRBV14 to TRBJ2-5, with D uncertain. The V gene's germline CDR1 is SGHDN and CDR2 FVKESK. V was clipped by 5 bases and J by 2 bases, with 9 bases between them. The length of the CDR3 is 13 residues.

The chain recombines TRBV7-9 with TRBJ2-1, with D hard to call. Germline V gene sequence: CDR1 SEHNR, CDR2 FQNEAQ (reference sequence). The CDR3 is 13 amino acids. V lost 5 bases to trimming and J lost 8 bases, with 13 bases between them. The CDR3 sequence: CASSLSVMDEQFF. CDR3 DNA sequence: TGTGCCAGCAGCCTGTCGGTTATGGATGAGCAGTTCTTC.

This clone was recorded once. The CDR3 coding sequence is TGTGCCAGCAGCGTAGGCCCGGGGGACCCCTACGAGCAGTACTTC. It specifies CASSVGPGDPYEQYF. V is TRBV9 and J is TRBJ2-7, with D maybe TRBD2 (6 bases). Germline CDR1 reads SGDLS; CDR2 reads YYNGEE. The CDR3 is 15 amino acids. V was clipped by 0 bases and J by 2 bases, with 12 bases between them.

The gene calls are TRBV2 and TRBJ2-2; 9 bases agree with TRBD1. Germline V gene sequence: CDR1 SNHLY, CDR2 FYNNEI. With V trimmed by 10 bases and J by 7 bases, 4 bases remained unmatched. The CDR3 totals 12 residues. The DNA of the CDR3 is TGTGCCATACAGGGGGCCGACGGGGAGCTGTTTTTT. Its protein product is CAIQGADGELFF.

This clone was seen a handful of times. The CDR3 bases are TGTGCCAGCAGCTTCCCCCTAGAAGCTTTCTTT. Translated: CASSFPLEAFF. The chain uses TRBV7-9 and TRBJ1-1; D call uncertain. This CDR3 spans 11 amino acids. V lost 3 bases and J 8 bases, leaving 7 bases between the germline ends. From germline, CDR1 is SEHNR and CDR2 FQNEAQ (reference sequence).

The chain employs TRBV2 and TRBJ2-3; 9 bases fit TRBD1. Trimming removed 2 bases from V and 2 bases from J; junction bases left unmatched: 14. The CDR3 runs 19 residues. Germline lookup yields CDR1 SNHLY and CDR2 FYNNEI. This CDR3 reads CASSETGTGPILLTDTQYF. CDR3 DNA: TGTGCCAGCAGTGAAACAGGGACAGGGCCGATCCTCCTCACAGATACGCAGTATTTT.

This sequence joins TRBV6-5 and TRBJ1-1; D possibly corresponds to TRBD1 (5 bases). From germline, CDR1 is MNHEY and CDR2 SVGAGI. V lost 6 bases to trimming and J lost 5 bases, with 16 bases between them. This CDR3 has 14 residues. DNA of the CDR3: TGTGCCAGCAGAGGGGAGGGAGATTGGACTGAAGCTTTCTTT. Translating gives CASRGEGDWTEAFF.

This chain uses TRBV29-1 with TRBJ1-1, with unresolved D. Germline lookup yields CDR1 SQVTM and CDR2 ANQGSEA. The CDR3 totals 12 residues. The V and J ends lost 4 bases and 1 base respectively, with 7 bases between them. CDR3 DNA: TGCAGCGTTGTCACGCCGAACACTGAAGCTTTCTTT. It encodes CSVVTPNTEAFF.

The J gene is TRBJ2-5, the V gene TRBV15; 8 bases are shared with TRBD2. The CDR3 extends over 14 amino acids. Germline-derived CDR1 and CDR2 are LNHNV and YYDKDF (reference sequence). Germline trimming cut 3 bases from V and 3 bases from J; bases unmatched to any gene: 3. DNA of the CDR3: TGTGCCACCAGCAGTGGGACTAGGAAAGAGACCCAGTACTTC. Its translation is CATSSGTRKETQYF.

CDR3 coding DNA: TGCGCCAGCAGCTTGGCCCTAGCGGGGGCCCCAACTAGCACAGATACGCAGTATTTT. Translated, it gives CASSLALAGAPTSTDTQYF. The V gene is TRBV5-1, the J gene TRBJ2-3; 10 bases line up with TRBD2. The V segment lost 0 bases and the J segment 0 bases; nucleotides outside the gene matches: 10. In germline, CDR1 is SGHRS, CDR2 YFSETQ. The CDR3 has 19 amino acids.

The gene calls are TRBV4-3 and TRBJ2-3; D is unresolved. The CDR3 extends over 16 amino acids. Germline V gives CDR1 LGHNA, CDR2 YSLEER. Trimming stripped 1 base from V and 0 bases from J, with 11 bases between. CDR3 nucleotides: TGCGCCAGCAGCCAAGTTCTCCAGCGAAGCACAGATACGCAGTATTTT. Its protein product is CASSQVLQRSTDTQYF.

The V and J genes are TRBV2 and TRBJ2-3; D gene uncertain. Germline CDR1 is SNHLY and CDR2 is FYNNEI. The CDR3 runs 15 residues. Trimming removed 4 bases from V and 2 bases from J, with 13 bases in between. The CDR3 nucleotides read TGTGCCAGCAGTGGTAGAGGAGACCTCACAGATACGCAGTATTTT. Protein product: CASSGRGDLTDTQYF.

The chain's CDR3 is CASSSDRDYYGYTF. Here the CDR3 DNA reads TGTGCCAGCAGTTCTGACAGGGATTATTATGGCTACACCTTC. This rearrangement joins TRBV27 to TRBJ1-2, with TRBD1 identical over 7 bases. V gave up 4 bases and J gave up 5 bases; unmatched junction bases: 7. In germline, CDR1 is MNHEY, CDR2 SMNVEV (reference sequence). The CDR3 runs 14 residues.

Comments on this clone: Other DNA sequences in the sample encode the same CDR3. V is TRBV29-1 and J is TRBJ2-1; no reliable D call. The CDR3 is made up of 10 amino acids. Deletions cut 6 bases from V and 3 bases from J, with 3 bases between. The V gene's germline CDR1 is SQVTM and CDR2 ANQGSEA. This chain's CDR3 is CSVDYNEQFF. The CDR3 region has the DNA TGCAGCGTAGACTACAATGAGCAGTTCTTC.